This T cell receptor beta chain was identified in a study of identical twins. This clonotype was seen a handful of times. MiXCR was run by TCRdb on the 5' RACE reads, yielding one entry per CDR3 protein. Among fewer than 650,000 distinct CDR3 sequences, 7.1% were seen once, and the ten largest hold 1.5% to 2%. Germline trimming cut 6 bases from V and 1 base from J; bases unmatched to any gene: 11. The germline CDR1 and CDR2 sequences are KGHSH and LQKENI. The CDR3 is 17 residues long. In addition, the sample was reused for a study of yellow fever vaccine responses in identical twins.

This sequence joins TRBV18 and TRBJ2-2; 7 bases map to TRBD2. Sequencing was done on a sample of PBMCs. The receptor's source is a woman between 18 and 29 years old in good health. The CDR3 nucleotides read TGTGCCAGCTCCCTCCGGGGAGGGGCTTGGAACACCGGGGAGCTGTTTTTT. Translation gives CASSLRGGAWNTGELFF.